In this sample, the clone carrying this TCR beta chain turned up many times. This sample is part of a study of spatial heterogeneity in lung cancer. In the study overall: Detection consistently yielded more beta chains than alpha chains. On average, each unique TCR and UMI combination appeared more than ten times in raw reads.

Time point defined: sample taken at primary tumor resection. Material for sequencing was whole RNA from tumor, nontumor lung or frozen PBMC, left unsorted. The donor population consisted of just over 70 patients with untreated, early-stage non-small cell lung cancer. Every individual TCR cDNA molecule carried its own unique molecular identifier, which allowed correction of PCR and sequencing errors. TCRdb reprocessed the 5' RACE reads with MiXCR, giving one entry per CDR3 protein. The top ten hold less than 15% of the sample, which has 50,000 to 65,000 distinct CDR3 sequences, more than 7% seen once. In germline, CDR1 is SGHRS, CDR2 YFSETQ. The CDR3 consists of 13 residues. V lost 6 bases and J 2 bases, leaving 11 bases between the germline ends.

The sequence derives from a female donor with early-stage non-small cell lung cancer. The sample consisted of PBMCs, taken at surgery. The chain recombines TRBV5-1 with TRBJ1-1; D unresolved. The chain's CDR3 is CASTTGPNTEAFF. DNA for the CDR3: TGCGCCAGCACAACCGGGCCAAACACTGAAGCTTTCTTT.